These 14 T cell receptor beta chains were all obtained from the same sample, sequenced in a study of T cell repertoires in cytomegalovirus infection. TCRdb re-analysed the reads in MiXCR, keeping a single row per CDR3 protein. The data hold around 710,000 distinct CDR3 sequences, with approximately 32% observed a single time. Which antigens these TCRs recognize remains unknown. Sequencing used cultured CD8+ T cells from PBMCs, obtained from culture after CMV antigen stimulation. Receptors were obtained from a human donor in good health (CMV status not recorded). Some clones in this sample may be carry-over from other donors' samples.

The CDR3 DNA follows: TGTGCCAGCAGCCCTACCCGGGACTTCGAAGAGACCCAGTACTTC. It is translated as CASSPTRDFEETQYF. The V call is TRBV14, the J call TRBJ2-5, with D maybe TRBD2 (6 bases). The CDR3 runs to 15 residues. Trimming took off 4 bases at V and 3 bases at J, with 15 bases between the two ends. The germline V gene encodes CDR1 SGHDN and CDR2 FVKESK.

DNA for the CDR3: TGTGCCAGCTCAACAGGACAGGGGGAATATAAAAACATTCAGTACTTC. Residues: CASSTGQGEYKNIQYF. V usage is TRBV18 and J usage is TRBJ2-4, with 10 bases that match TRBD1. The trim removed 5 bases at V and 4 bases at J, leaving 8 bases unmatched. Per the germline V gene, CDR1 is KGHSH and CDR2 is LQKENI. The CDR3 is made up of 16 amino acids.

The chain has TRBV6-5 and TRBJ2-2; TRBD1 or TRBD2 may be the D gene (6 bases each). The V end lost 7 bases, the J end lost 5 bases, and 17 bases lay between the germline ends. This CDR3 has 15 residues. The germline V gene encodes CDR1 MNHEY and CDR2 SVGAGI. The CDR3 here is CASTRGQGRTGELFF. In DNA, the CDR3 is TGTGCCAGCACCCGGGGGCAGGGGAGAACCGGGGAGCTGTTTTTT.

This chain connects TRBV10-3 to TRBJ2-3, with 7 bases aligning to TRBD1. Germline trimming cut 3 bases from V and 1 base from J; bases unmatched to any gene: 4. The CDR3 consists of 15 residues. Germline CDR1 reads ENHRY; CDR2 reads SYGVKD. The CDR3 here is CAISDPGQGTDTQYF. In DNA, the CDR3 is TGTGCCATCAGTGATCCAGGACAGGGCACAGATACGCAGTATTTT.

This clonotype was counted between two and nine times. The chain uses TRBV2 and TRBJ2-2; 7 positions match TRBD2. The CDR3 contains 17 residues. The germline CDR1 and CDR2 sequences are SNHLY and FYNNEI. V lost 2 bases, J lost 2 bases, and 8 bases stayed unmatched. The CDR3 DNA reads TGTGCCAGCAGTGAAACTGCTAGCGGTACAAACACCGGGGAGCTGTTTTTT. Residues: CASSETASGTNTGELFF.

This clonotype turned up a few times. V gene TRBV27 combines with J gene TRBJ2-7; D is perhaps TRBD2 (5 bases). The V and J ends lost 0 bases and 5 bases respectively, with 14 bases between them. Per the germline V gene, CDR1 is MNHEY and CDR2 is SMNVEV (reference sequence). The CDR3 consists of 15 residues. This CDR3 is CASSLSPLDRDEQYF. In DNA form, the CDR3 reads TGTGCCAGCAGTTTATCCCCACTAGATAGGGACGAGCAGTACTTC.

This clonotype was recorded a few times. The rearrangement joins TRBV6-6 to TRBJ2-7; possible D gene TRBD2, 7 bases. Trimming cost V 6 bases and J 5 bases, with 29 bases left between them. CDR1 and CDR2 from the germline V gene are MNHNY and SVGAGI (reference sequence). This CDR3 spans 18 amino acids. The CDR3 protein is CASRLTGAPGGPNNEQYV. As DNA, the CDR3 is TGTGCCAGCAGGCTTACGGGGGCCCCCGGGGGGCCTAACAACGAGCAGTACGTC.

The chain couples TRBV6-1 to TRBJ2-3; maybe TRBD2 (6 bases). Trimming removed 3 bases from V and 2 bases from J, with 9 bases in between. The germline V gene encodes CDR1 MNHNS and CDR2 SASEGT. The CDR3 covers 14 residues. In DNA form, the CDR3 reads TGTGCCAGCAGTGAGTGGGGGGACACAGATACGCAGTATTTT. It codes for CASSEWGDTDTQYF.

The V gene is TRBV7-4, the J gene TRBJ1-1; D is undetermined. Germline V CDR1 and CDR2: SGHVT, SQSDAQ. V lost 4 bases and J 1 base, leaving 10 bases between the germline ends. This CDR3 is 14 amino acids long. The CDR3 DNA follows: TGTGCCAGCAGCTCCGAGGGTGAGAACACTGAAGCTTTCTTT. It codes for CASSSEGENTEAFF. Drawing the rest from reference TRBV7-4 and TRBJ1-1, the complete variable domain is GAGVSQSPRYKVAKRGRDVALRCDSISGHVTLYWYRQTLGQGSEVLTYSQSDAQRDKSGRPSGRFSAERPERSVSTLKIQRTEQGDSAVYLCASSSEGENTEAFFGQGTRLTVV.

The chain is built from TRBV20-1 and TRBJ2-1, with TRBD1 identical over 7 bases. CDR1 DFQATT and CDR2 SNEGSKA come from the germline V gene (reference sequence). V was pared by 3 bases and J by 0 bases, with 8 bases of the junction left unmatched. This CDR3 comprises 16 residues. The CDR3 here is CSARRQGSGSYNEQFF. DNA of the CDR3: TGCAGTGCTAGGAGACAGGGATCGGGCTCCTACAATGAGCAGTTCTTC.

This chain connects TRBV6-5 to TRBJ2-5, with 7 positions matching TRBD2. Germline CDR1 reads MNHEY; CDR2 reads SVGAGI. The CDR3 contains 14 residues. V trimming: 7 bases; J trimming: 6 bases; junction bases outside the gene matches: 11. The CDR3 reads CASTHSAGTQTQYF. DNA of the CDR3: TGTGCCAGCACCCACTCAGCGGGGACCCAGACCCAGTACTTC.

This clonotype was recorded a few times. This chain links TRBV7-8 with TRBJ2-2; D is undetermined. The CDR3 runs 13 residues. The V end lost 5 bases, the J end lost 4 bases, and 8 bases lay between the germline ends. In germline, CDR1 is SGHVS, CDR2 FQNEAQ. CDR3 protein: CASSRAGTGELFF. CDR3 in DNA: TGTGCCAGCAGCCGGGCTGGCACCGGGGAGCTGTTTTTT.

This clonotype showed up just a few times. V gene TRBV5-5 combines with J gene TRBJ1-2, with unresolved D. Trimming took off 4 bases at V and 8 bases at J, with 24 bases between the two ends. The CDR3 loop spans 16 amino acids. Per germline, CDR1 SGHKS and CDR2 YYEKEE (reference sequence). The CDR3: CASSHDSLGGSDGYTF. The DNA for the CDR3 is TGTGCCAGCAGCCACGATTCCTTAGGAGGGAGCGACGGCTACACCTTC.

This clonotype was counted at least ten times. This chain links TRBV7-2 with TRBJ2-3, with TRBD1 matching over 9 bases. The CDR3 totals 18 residues. V lost 4 bases and J lost 2; bases outside the gene matches: 13. Germline CDR1 reads SGHTA; CDR2 reads FQGNSA. The CDR3, as DNA: TGTGCCAGCAGCTACCCAACAGGGGGCTTCAGACACACAGATACGCAGTATTTT. Its protein product is CASSYPTGGFRHTDTQYF.